Listed here are 20 T cell receptor beta chains from one sample, sequenced in a study of Ad26.COV2.S vaccination and SARS-CoV-2 variants. Treatment indicated: some 19 received Ad26.COV2.S at low or high dose, single or two shots; about 5 received placebo; per-sample allocation not given. Samples were taken on day 63 after the first vaccine or placebo injection. Data came from immunoSEQ multiplex PCR; TCRdb stores just in-frame clones and leaves some out. The sample holds around 320,000 clones; around 86% are singletons and the top ten take roughly 3.2%. Sequencing used peripheral blood, obtained in a trial of Ad26.COV2.S vaccine versus placebo. The receptors were sampled from a person between 18 and 65 years old who received the Ad26.COV2.S COVID-19 vaccine or a placebo.

The CDR3 spells CASSQDGLAGTPGNTIYF. DNA of the CDR3: TGTGCCAGCAGCCAAGACGGGTTGGCGGGGACACCCGGAAACACCATATATTTT. This sequence joins TRBV3-1 (or the pseudogene TRBV3-2) and TRBJ1-3, with TRBD1 as a possible D gene (6 bases). Germline V gene sequence: CDR1 LGHDT, CDR2 YNNKEL (reference sequence). The CDR3 spans 18 residues. The V gene lost 0 bases and the J gene lost 4 bases, with 19 bases spanning the gap.

The chain carries TRBV3-1 (or the pseudogene TRBV3-2) and TRBJ1-3, with D possibly TRBD1 on 6 matching bases. The germline gives CDR1 LGHDT, CDR2 YNNKEL (reference sequence). There are 15 residues in the CDR3. V was clipped by 8 bases and J by 0 bases, with 14 bases between them. CDR3: CASRRGHLSGNTIYF. The CDR3 bases are TGTGCCAGCCGAAGGGGACATCTCTCTGGAAACACCATATATTTT.

This clone was seen once. This chain joins TRBV5-1 and TRBJ2-7; possible D gene TRBD1, 6 bases. V gave up 4 bases and J gave up 4 bases, with 12 bases separating them. This CDR3 has 13 amino acids. Germline V gene sequence: CDR1 SGHRS, CDR2 YFSETQ. The CDR3, as DNA: TGCGCCAGCAGCCAAGGGACACCATACGAGCAGTACTTC. This translates into CASSQGTPYEQYF.

The chain combines TRBV5-1 with TRBJ2-3, with D uncertain. The germline V and J ends were trimmed by 3 bases and 2 bases, with 4 bases remaining between them. The germline gives CDR1 SGHRS, CDR2 YFSETQ. The CDR3 extends over 12 amino acids. In DNA form, the CDR3 reads TGCGCCAGCAGCTGGAACACAGATACGCAGTATTTT. Translated, it gives CASSWNTDTQYF.

CDR3 in amino acids: CASSQNGQGEQYF. The CDR3 DNA is TGTGCCAGCAGCCAAAATGGACAGGGCGAGCAGTACTTC. This chain connects TRBV4-2 to TRBJ2-7; 8 bases are shared with TRBD1. Germline CDR1 and CDR2: LGHNA and YNFKEQ. The V and J ends lost 2 bases and 6 bases, in that order; junction bases with no gene match: 3. The CDR3 has 13 residues.

This clone occurred once. The V gene is TRBV27, the J gene TRBJ1-5; no reliable D call. The CDR3 sequence is 13 residues long. CDR1 and CDR2 (germline): MNHEY, SMNVEV (reference sequence). Trimming pared 5 bases from V and 9 bases from J, leaving 14 bases between. The DNA for the CDR3 is TGTGCCAGCAGTCAAGGGTACTTTCGGCCCCAGCATTTT. Its translation: CASSQGYFRPQHF.

The chain uses TRBV27 and TRBJ2-1; TRBD2 might be the D (6 bases). Trimming stripped 8 bases from V and 8 bases from J, with 16 bases between. The CDR3 contains 13 residues. The V gene's germline CDR1 is MNHEY and CDR2 SMNVEV (reference sequence). CDR3 bases: TGTGCCAGCGCGGGACGCGGTTTATATGAGCAGTTCTTC. This gives the protein CASAGRGLYEQFF.

This clone appeared once. This sequence joins TRBV27 and TRBJ2-5; D gene uncertain. The CDR3 spans 13 residues. V lost 2 bases and J lost 5, with 9 bases in between. Germline CDR1 is MNHEY and CDR2 is SMNVEV (reference sequence). The CDR3 region has the DNA TGTGCCAGCAGTTTAGGGGTATGGGAGACCCAGTACTTC. Protein: CASSLGVWETQYF.

The chain couples TRBV4-2 to TRBJ1-2; the D is unclear. Germline V gene data show CDR1 as LGHNA and CDR2 as YNFKEQ. V was shortened by 0 bases and J by 8 bases, with 10 bases between the two germline ends. The CDR3 extends over 13 amino acids. CDR3 DNA: TGTGCCAGCAGCCAAGAATCGCGAGGGGGCTACACCTTC. It translates to CASSQESRGGYTF.

The chain is built from TRBV27 and TRBJ2-6; 9 bases map to TRBD1. The CDR3 length is 15 residues. Germline V CDR1 and CDR2: MNHEY, SMNVEV (reference sequence). The CDR3 spells CYPPGTGSGANVLTF. Here the CDR3 DNA reads TGTTATCCCCCCGGGACAGGGTCCGGGGCCAACGTCCTGACTTTC.

This clone occurred once. The rearrangement joins TRBV11-1 to TRBJ2-1, with D perhaps matching TRBD1 or TRBD2 (6 bases each). The CDR3 consists of 13 residues. Trimming removed 3 bases from V and 9 bases from J, with 12 bases in between. In germline, CDR1 is SGHAT, CDR2 FQDESV (reference sequence). The CDR3 coding sequence is TGTGCCAGCAGCTTTACTGGGGGGCCTGAGCAGTTCTTC. Residues: CASSFTGGPEQFF.

The chain carries TRBV4-3 and TRBJ2-7; the D gene is possibly TRBD2 (5 bases). V lost 3 bases and J 0 bases, leaving 9 bases between the germline ends. CDR1 is LGHNA and CDR2 is YSLEER in the germline V gene. The CDR3 sequence is 14 residues long. The CDR3 is CASSQRESSYEQYF. Here the CDR3 DNA reads TGCGCCAGCAGCCAGAGGGAGAGCTCCTACGAGCAGTACTTC.

The chain is built from TRBV2 and TRBJ1-1, with a possible D match to TRBD1 (6 bases). The CDR3 contains 10 residues. CDR1 SNHLY and CDR2 FYNNEI come from the germline V gene. Between the trimmed V and J ends, which lost 6 bases and 10 bases, there was a span of 9 bases. This CDR3 reads CASSGQRAFF. In DNA form, the CDR3 reads TGTGCCAGCAGCGGACAGAGAGCTTTCTTT.

On this clone: The junction departs from the called germline gene at one end, perhaps through a read error. This CDR3 is CASSPGGGPSTDTQYF. The CDR3 nucleotides are TGTGCTAGCAGCCCAGGGGGGGGTCCCAGCACAGATACGCAGTATTTT. The chain employs TRBV7-7 and TRBJ2-3; D may match TRBD1 or TRBD2 (7 bases each). The germline CDR1 and CDR2 sequences are SSHAT and FNYEAQ (reference sequence). The CDR3 is 16 amino acids.

V usage is TRBV3-1 (or the pseudogene TRBV3-2) and J usage is TRBJ1-1, with D tentatively TRBD1 (6 bases). CDR1 is LGHDT, CDR2 YNNKEL, per germline (reference sequence). The CDR3 covers 15 residues. V was clipped by 4 bases and J by 5 bases, with 17 bases between them. CDR3 sequence reads: CASSPDLSGVTEAFF. CDR3 bases: TGTGCCAGCAGCCCCGACCTTTCAGGGGTGACTGAAGCTTTCTTT.

This chain joins TRBV20-1 and TRBJ1-5; no clear D gene. This CDR3 is built from 15 residues. Germline CDR1 is DFQATT and CDR2 is SNEGSKA (reference sequence). Trimming left V 3 bases short and J 2 bases short, with 14 bases between. The CDR3 DNA is TGCAGTGCTAGTTCGACCCATGGCGGCAATCAGCCCCAGCATTTT. This translates into CSASSTHGGNQPQHF.

The chain carries TRBV15 and TRBJ2-7; 11 bases fit TRBD2. In germline, CDR1 is LNHNV, CDR2 YYDKDF (reference sequence). V lost 5 bases, J lost 3 bases, and 3 bases stayed unmatched. The CDR3 extends over 14 amino acids. The CDR3 region is CATSPTSGVYEQYF. The CDR3 DNA sequence: TGTGCCACCAGCCCGACTAGCGGGGTCTACGAGCAGTACTTC.

The rearrangement links TRBV29-1 to TRBJ1-4, with TRBD1 as a possible D gene (5 bases). CDR1 and CDR2 from the germline V gene are SQVTM and ANQGSEA. Trimming took 7 bases from V and 1 from J, leaving 16 bases between them. The CDR3 covers 15 residues. CDR3 bases: TGCAGCGCCCAGGAACGGGGACTAACTAATGAAAAACTGTTTTTT. It translates to CSAQERGLTNEKLFF.

This chain's CDR3 is CASSAPGQGTVGEYTGELFF. CDR3 DNA: TGTGCCAGCAGCGCGCCGGGACAGGGAACAGTCGGCGAGTACACCGGGGAGCTGTTTTTT. The chain joins TRBV9 to TRBJ2-2, with TRBD1 matching 9 bases. Germline CDR1 and CDR2: SGDLS and YYNGEE. The CDR3 length is 20 residues. V lost 3 bases to trimming and J lost 3 bases; unmatched junction nucleotides: 18.

The chain's CDR3 is CASREGGAYGYTF. The CDR3 DNA reads as TGTGCCAGCAGGGAGGGCGGCGCTTATGGCTACACCTTC. The V gene is TRBV7-2, the J gene TRBJ1-2, with D uncertain. CDR3 length: 13 residues. The germline V gene encodes CDR1 SGHTA and CDR2 FQGNSA. V gave up 6 bases and J gave up 5 bases, with 13 bases separating them.